The sequence of this T cell receptor beta chain was determined in a study of T cells after yellow fever vaccination. General study results and limits: High-abundance clonotypes from the bulk population could contaminate FACS-sorted repertoires. Once the booster was given, most primary-vaccination clones reappeared, at around 96% for CD4 and around 90% for CD8.

TCRdb used MiXCR to reprocess the 5' RACE reads, holding one entry per CDR3 protein. The sample carries 500,000 to 650,000 distinct CDR3 sequences, about 13% recorded once. This CDR3 has 15 amino acids. Germline V CDR1 and CDR2: SEHNR, FQNEAQ (reference sequence). Unmatched junction bases numbered 7, after V lost 2 bases and J lost 6 bases. Remarks on this clonotype: What it binds is not known.

The sequencing here drew on PBMCs, taken on the day of the yellow fever booster vaccination. This sequence was found in a young man who received the YFV17D yellow fever vaccine. This sequence joins TRBV7-9 and TRBJ2-1, with 7 nucleotides matching TRBD1. CDR3 loop: CASSLMSGGTNEQFF. DNA of the CDR3: TGTGCCAGCAGCTTAATGTCAGGGGGAACCAATGAGCAGTTCTTC.